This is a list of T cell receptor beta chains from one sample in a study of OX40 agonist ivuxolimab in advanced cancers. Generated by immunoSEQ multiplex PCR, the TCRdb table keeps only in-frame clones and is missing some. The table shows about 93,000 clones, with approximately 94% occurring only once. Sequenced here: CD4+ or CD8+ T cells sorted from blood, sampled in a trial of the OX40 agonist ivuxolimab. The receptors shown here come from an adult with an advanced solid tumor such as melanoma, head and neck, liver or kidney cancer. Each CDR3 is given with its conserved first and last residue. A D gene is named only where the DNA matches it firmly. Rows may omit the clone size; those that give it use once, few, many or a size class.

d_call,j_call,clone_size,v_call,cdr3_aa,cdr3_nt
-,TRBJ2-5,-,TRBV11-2,CASSLNGGKEETQYF,TGTGCCAGCAGCTTAAACGGCGGGAAGGAGGAGACCCAGTACTTC
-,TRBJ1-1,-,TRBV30,CACQVWEGEAFF,TGTGCCTGTCAAGTTTGGGAGGGTGAAGCTTTCTTT
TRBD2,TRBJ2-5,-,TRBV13,CASSLGTSGREETQYF,TGTGCCAGCAGCCTCGGGACTAGCGGGAGGGAGGAGACCCAGTACTTC
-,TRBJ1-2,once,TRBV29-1,CSVSWAGYGYTF,TGCAGCGTCTCATGGGCAGGGTATGGCTACACCTTC
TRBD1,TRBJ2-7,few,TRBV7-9,CASSLGPGQGAYEQYF,TGTGCCAGCAGCTTAGGACCGGGACAGGGGGCCTACGAGCAGTACTTC
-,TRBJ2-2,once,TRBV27,CASSLGAGTGELFF,TGTGCCAGCAGTTTAGGGGCGGGCACCGGGGAGCTGTTTTTT
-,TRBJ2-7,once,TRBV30,CAWSLGVEQYF,TGTGCCTGGAGCCTCGGGGTCGAGCAGTACTTC
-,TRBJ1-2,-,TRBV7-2,CASSLETDGYTF,TGTGCCAGCAGCTTAGAGACAGATGGCTACACCTTC
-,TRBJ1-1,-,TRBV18,CASSPLPGDRMNTEAFF,TGTGCCAGCTCACCCCTCCCGGGGGATAGGATGAACACTGAAGCTTTCTTT
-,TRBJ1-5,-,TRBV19,CASSIPSNQPQHF,TGTGCCAGTAGTATACCCAGTAATCAGCCCCAGCATTTT
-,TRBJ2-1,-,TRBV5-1,CASSLYSSYNEQFF,TGCGCCAGCAGCTTATACAGCTCCTACAATGAGCAGTTCTTC
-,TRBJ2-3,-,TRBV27,CASSLQPGPQPDTQYF,TGTGCCAGCAGTTTACAGCCGGGACCTCAACCCGATACGCAGTATTTT
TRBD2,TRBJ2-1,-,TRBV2,CATMPPSGKDEQFF,TGTGCCACCATGCCCCCTAGCGGGAAGGATGAGCAGTTCTTC
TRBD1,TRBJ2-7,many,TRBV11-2,CASSLAGTGVYEQYF,TGTGCCAGCAGCTTAGCCGGGACAGGGGTATACGAGCAGTACTTC
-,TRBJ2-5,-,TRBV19,CASSIGRNQETQYF,TGTGCCAGTAGTATAGGTCGAAACCAAGAGACCCAGTACTTC
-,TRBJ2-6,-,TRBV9,CASSVTYGTARSGANVLTF,TGTGCCAGCAGCGTAACATACGGAACGGCGAGGTCTGGGGCCAACGTCCTGACTTTC
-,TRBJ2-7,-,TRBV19,CASSIGYEQYF,TGTGCCAGTAGTATAGGCTACGAGCAGTACTTC
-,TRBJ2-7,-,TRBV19,CASGEGYEQYF,TGTGCCAGTGGCGAAGGGTACGAGCAGTACTTC
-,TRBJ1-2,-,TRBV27,CASSFRGSDYGYTF,TGTGCCAGCAGTTTTAGGGGGAGTGACTATGGCTACACCTTC
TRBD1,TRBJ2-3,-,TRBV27,CASSLSQGNTQYF,TGTGCCAGCAGTTTATCACAGGGGAATACGCAGTATTTT
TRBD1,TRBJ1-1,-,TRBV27,CASTPGTGFGGTEAFF,TGTGCCAGCACCCCGGGGACAGGGTTTGGAGGCACTGAAGCTTTCTTT
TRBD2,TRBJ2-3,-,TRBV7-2,CASSPGLADYTDTQYF,TGTGCCAGCAGCCCCGGACTAGCGGATTACACAGATACGCAGTATTTT
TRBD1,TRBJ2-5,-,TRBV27,CASSLSVRGLGETQYF,TGTGCCAGCAGTTTATCGGTGAGGGGGCTCGGAGAGACCCAGTACTTC
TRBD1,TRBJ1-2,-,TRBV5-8,CASSFGTDYGYTF,TGTGCCAGCAGCTTCGGGACAGACTATGGCTACACCTTC
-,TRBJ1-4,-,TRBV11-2,CASSIQVRTNEKLFF,TGTGCCAGCAGTATACAGGTCCGGACTAATGAAAAACTGTTTTTT
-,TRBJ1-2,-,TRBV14,CASSQDGAGYTF,TGTGCCAGCAGCCAAGACGGGGCTGGCTACACCTTC
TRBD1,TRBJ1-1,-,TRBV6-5,CASSYRPGGRSTEAFF,TGTGCCAGCAGTTACCGTCCAGGGGGCAGGAGCACTGAAGCTTTCTTT
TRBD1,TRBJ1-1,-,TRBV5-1,CASSLAQGGEAEAFF,TGCGCCAGCAGCTTGGCCCAGGGGGGAGAAGCTGAAGCTTTCTTT
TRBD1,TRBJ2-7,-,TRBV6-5,CASSWQGVEQYF,TGTGCCAGCAGTTGGCAGGGGGTCGAGCAGTACTTC
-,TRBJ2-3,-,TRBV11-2,CASSLDSQTDTQYF,TGTGCCAGCAGCTTAGATTCACAGACAGATACGCAGTATTTT
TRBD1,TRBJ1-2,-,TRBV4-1,CASSHPGTGYGYTF,TGCGCCAGCAGCCACCCTGGGACAGGCTATGGCTACACCTTC
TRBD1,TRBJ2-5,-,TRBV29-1,CSVIQGTKETQYF,TGCAGCGTTATACAGGGGACCAAAGAGACCCAGTACTTC
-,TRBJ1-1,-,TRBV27,CASSQLTANTEAFF,TGTGCCAGCAGTCAATTGACGGCAAACACTGAAGCTTTCTTT
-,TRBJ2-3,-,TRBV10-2,CASSDVDSPDTQYF,TGCGCCAGCAGTGATGTAGACAGTCCAGATACGCAGTATTTT
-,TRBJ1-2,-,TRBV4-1,CASSQASGYGYTF,TGCGCCAGCAGCCAAGCGTCCGGGTATGGCTACACCTTC
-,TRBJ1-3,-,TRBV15,CATSRVGNTIYF,TGTGCCACCAGCAGAGTAGGAAACACCATATATTTT
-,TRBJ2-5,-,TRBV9,CASSVESMQETQYF,TGTGCCAGCAGCGTAGAGAGTATGCAAGAGACCCAGTACTTC
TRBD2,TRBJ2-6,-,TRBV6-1,CASSESSSGGSLGANVLTF,TGTGCCAGCAGTGAAAGCTCTAGCGGGGGGTCCCTAGGGGCCAACGTCCTGACTTTC
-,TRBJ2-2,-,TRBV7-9,CASSLRELPELFF,TGTGCCAGCAGCTTGCGTGAGCTCCCCGAGCTGTTTTTT
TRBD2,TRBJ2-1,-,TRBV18,CASSPPVSSGSDEQFF,TGTGCCAGCTCACCACCGGTGTCTAGCGGGAGTGATGAGCAGTTCTTC
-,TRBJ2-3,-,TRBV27,CASRGQGTQYF,TGTGCCAGCAGGGGGCAGGGAACGCAGTATTTT
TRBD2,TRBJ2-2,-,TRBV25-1,CASSGLADTGELFF,TGTGCCAGCAGTGGGCTAGCGGACACCGGGGAGCTGTTTTTT
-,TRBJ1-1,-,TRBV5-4,CASSLRSMNTEAFF,TGTGCCAGCAGCTTGAGAAGCATGAACACTGAAGCTTTCTTT
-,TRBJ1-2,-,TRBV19,CASSIKGLSDYGYTF,TGTGCCAGTAGTATAAAGGGGCTCTCGGACTATGGCTACACCTTC
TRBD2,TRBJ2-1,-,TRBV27,CASTPLAGPLNEQFF,TGTGCCAGCACCCCCTTAGCGGGACCCCTCAATGAGCAGTTCTTC
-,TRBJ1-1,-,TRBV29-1,CSVLSVTEAFF,TGCAGCGTTTTGAGTGTCACTGAAGCTTTCTTT
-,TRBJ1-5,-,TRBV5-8,CASRTTQTWGFGNQPQHF,TGTGCCAGCAGAACTACTCAAACTTGGGGGTTCGGCAATCAGCCCCAGCATTTT
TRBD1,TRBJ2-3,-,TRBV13,CASSQPGQGLVADTQYF,TGTGCCAGCAGCCAACCGGGACAGGGGTTGGTCGCAGATACGCAGTATTTT